This T cell receptor (beta chain) was identified during a study of T cells in Graves' hyperthyroidism and ophthalmopathy (dated by TCRdb to about 2019). Describing the broader study: Peripheral blood was collected at initial diagnosis, before any treatment. To identify distinguishing TCR V-J signatures, a discovery cohort of 90 to 100 patients was used, comprising 40 to 45 with Graves' ophthalmopathy and some 57 with stable Graves' hyperthyroidism. Prospective prediction of ophthalmopathy was tested in an independent validation cohort consisting of some 18 hyperthyroidism patients and more than 15 patients who later progressed to ophthalmopathy. For training and testing, the roughly 97 patients in the discovery cohort were randomly divided in a 7:3 ratio. In addition, the study compared T-cell repertoires in thyroid tissue and in blood from several Graves' hyperthyroidism patients. Following sampling, methimazole starting at 30 mg daily was given to hyperthyroidism patients, and high-dose intravenous methylprednisolone was given to ophthalmopathy patients. TCR Vbeta CDR3 sequencing of some 140 peripheral blood samples (fewer than 45 ophthalmopathy, under 80 hyperthyroidism and approximately 17 progressor patients) is reported in the paper. What the authors observed across the whole study: In validation, the model predicted progression to ophthalmopathy with 55% to 71% sensitivity and roughly 72% specificity, a median of about 6.7 months before onset. A 13 V-J signature model separated ophthalmopathy from stable hyperthyroidism, with just over 85% sensitivity and 81.08% specificity in cross-validation and 80%/75% in testing. Most expanded thyroid clonotypes (frequency above 0.001) were also found in blood, which suggests that blood repertoires may mirror thyroid immune responses. Sample size was not statistically predetermined, and blinding of investigators to group allocation was not performed.

Graves' hyperthyroidism was defined as stable when no progression to ophthalmopathy occurred over 18 months of follow-up. The hyperthyroidism patients were between 18 and 65 years old and newly diagnosed, with a disease duration of less than 2 months. Exclusion was applied to patients with uncontrolled infections, other autoimmune diseases, pregnancy or lactation. Diagnoses were established on the basis of clinical symptoms, serum thyroxine and TRAb, thyroid ultrasound, and orbital computed tomography. PBMCs were separated from around 9.1 ml of fresh peripheral blood using Ficoll-Paque density gradient centrifugation. Trizol reagent was used to extract total RNA, and RNA quality was then checked on an Agilent 2100 Bioanalyzer. The TCR beta CDR3 regions were amplified from RNA transcripts. The TCR CDR3 was subjected to a first round of RT-PCR using the HTBI primer set and the Qiagen OneStep RT-PCR kit. Libraries were constructed in a second round of multiplex PCR, after which size selection and purification were carried out. The libraries were sequenced on an Illumina HiSeq2000 using paired-end 100 bp reads. Concerning the study's data processing: Raw data were processed with SOAPnuke, discarding reads with adapters, uncalled bases, mean Phred below 15, or no exact constant-primer or identifier match. High-quality paired reads were merged with COPE v1.2.5, and unique nucleotide sequences were defined as clonotypes. MiTCR v1.1 was used to align clonotypes to the IMGT TRBV, TRBD and TRBJ reference segments. Analysis was restricted to V-J combinations with a frequency above 0.0001, which covered about 99% of repertoires. The TCS score was defined as the ratio of F50 (clonal expansion) to E x V (chaos), calculated using BLOSUM62-based TCRdist between CDR3 peptides within each V-J. Welch's t-statistics and random forest reduced several hundred V-J features to 10 to 15, which were used in a naive Bayes classifier (R e1071). The public reads were reprocessed in TCRdb via fastp at Q25 and MiXCR, keeping in-frame beta chains. Every distinct CDR3 protein forms one entry, paired with its most common genes and DNA. In this record, the V and J calls reflect TCRdb's handling and not the investigators' own analysis. For this sample the table gives a few hundred thousand distinct CDR3 sequences, of which 15% to 18% were detected only once. The biggest ten clones account for less than 9.5% of the sample.

In its sample, this clonotype was seen many times. The antigen it binds to is not known. Base qualities are missing; no much larger clone stands one base away. Germline trimming: 2 bases from V, 8 bases from J; junction bases outside gene matches: 5. The CDR3 measures 15 amino acids from cysteine to phenylalanine. Only the CDR3 DNA stays, 45 bases, in frame from base 1. The germline V gene yields SGHRS for CDR1 and YFSETQ for CDR2. The sequenced material came from blood. The V and J segments used are TRBV5-1 and TRBJ2-1, with 12 junctional bases fitting TRBD2. The sequence came from a woman in her thirties with Graves' hyperthyroidism. Read as DNA, the sequence is TGCGCCAGCAGCTTTAGACTAGCGGGAGCTGATGAGCAGTTCTTC. Its product reads: CASSFRLAGADEQFF.